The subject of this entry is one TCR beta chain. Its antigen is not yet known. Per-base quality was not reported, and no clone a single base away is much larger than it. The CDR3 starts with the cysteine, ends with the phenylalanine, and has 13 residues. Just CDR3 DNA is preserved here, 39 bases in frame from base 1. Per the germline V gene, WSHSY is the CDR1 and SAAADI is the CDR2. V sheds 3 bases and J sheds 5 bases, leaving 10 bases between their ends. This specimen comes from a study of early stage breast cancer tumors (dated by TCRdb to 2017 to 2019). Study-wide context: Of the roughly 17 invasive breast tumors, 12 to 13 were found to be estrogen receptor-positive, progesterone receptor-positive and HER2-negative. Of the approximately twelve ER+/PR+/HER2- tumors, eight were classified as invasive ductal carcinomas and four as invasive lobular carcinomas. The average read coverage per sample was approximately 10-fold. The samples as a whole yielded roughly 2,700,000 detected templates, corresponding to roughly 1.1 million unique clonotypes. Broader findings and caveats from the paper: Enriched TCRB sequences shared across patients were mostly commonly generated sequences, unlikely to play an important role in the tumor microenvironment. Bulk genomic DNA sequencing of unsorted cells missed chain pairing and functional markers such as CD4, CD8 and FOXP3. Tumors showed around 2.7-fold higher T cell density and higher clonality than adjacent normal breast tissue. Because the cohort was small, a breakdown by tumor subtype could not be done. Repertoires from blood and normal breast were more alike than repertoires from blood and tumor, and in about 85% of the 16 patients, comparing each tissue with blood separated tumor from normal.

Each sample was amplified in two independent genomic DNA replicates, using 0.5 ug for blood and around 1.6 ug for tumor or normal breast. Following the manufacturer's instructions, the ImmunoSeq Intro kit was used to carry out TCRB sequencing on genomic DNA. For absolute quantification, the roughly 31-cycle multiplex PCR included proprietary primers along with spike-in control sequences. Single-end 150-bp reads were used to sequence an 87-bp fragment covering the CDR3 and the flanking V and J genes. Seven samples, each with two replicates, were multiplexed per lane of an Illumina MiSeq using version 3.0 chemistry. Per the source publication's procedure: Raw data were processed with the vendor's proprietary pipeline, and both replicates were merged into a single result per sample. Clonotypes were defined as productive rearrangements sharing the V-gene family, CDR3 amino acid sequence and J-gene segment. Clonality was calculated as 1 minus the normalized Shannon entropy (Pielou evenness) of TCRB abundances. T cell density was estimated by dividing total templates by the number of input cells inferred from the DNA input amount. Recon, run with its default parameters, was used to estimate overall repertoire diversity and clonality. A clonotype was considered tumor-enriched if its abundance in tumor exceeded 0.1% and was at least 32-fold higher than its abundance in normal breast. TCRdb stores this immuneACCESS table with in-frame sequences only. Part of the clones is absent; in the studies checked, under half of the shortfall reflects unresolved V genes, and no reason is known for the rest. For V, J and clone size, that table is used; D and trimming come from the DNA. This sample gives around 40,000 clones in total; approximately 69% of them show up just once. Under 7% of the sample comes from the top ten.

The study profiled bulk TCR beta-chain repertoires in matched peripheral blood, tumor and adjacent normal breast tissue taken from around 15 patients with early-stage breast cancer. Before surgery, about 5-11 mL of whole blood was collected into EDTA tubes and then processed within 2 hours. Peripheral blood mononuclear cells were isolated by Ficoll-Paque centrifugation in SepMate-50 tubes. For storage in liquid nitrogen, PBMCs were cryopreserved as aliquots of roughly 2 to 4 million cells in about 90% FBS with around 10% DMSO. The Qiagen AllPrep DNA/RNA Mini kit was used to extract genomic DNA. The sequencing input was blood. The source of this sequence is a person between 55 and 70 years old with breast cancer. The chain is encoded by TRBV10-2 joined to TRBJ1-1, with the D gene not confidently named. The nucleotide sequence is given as TGCGCCAGCAGTGAAGAGGATTGGACTGAAGCTTTCTTT. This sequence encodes CASSEEDWTEAFF.